The next 6 T cell receptor beta chains were all read from a single sample in a study of T cell clonality in common variable immunodeficiency. Sequencing was performed with immunoSEQ multiplex PCR; in TCRdb, only in-frame clones are kept and a portion is missing. There are approximately 81,000 clones in the sample, none observed a single time. Material: peripheral blood mononuclear cells. These receptor sequences come from a person aged 18 to 70 in good health.

This clone has a count of ten or more. The CDR3 end lies 3 residues beyond the end of the read and is filled in from the germline J gene. V and J are TRBV19 and TRBJ2-4; TRBD2 agrees at 12 bases. Germline-derived CDR1 and CDR2 are LNHDA and SQIVND (reference sequence). V gave up 1 base and J gave up 2 bases; unmatched junction bases: 3. The CDR3 extends over 17 amino acids. The CDR3 loop is CASSIGLAGGTKNIQYF. The sequenced CDR3 bases are TGTGCCAGTAGTATAGGCCTAGCGGGAGGGACCAAAAACATT.

This clone showed up many times. Read data end 3 residues before the CDR3 end; the end is taken from the germline J gene. The V call is TRBV11-2, the J call TRBJ2-7; no firm D call. In germline, CDR1 is SGHAT, CDR2 FQNNGV. The V end was cut by 1 base, the J end by 3 bases, with 13 bases between. This CDR3 has 15 residues. Incomplete CDR3 DNA: TGTGCCAGCAGCTTAGTCGTGGCCAACAACTACGAG. This gives the protein CASSLVVANNYE. The complete CDR3 sequence is CASSLVVANNYEQYF.

This clone has at least ten counts. The read is 3 residues too short to cover the CDR3 end, so that end is filled in from the germline J gene. The chain combines TRBV19 with TRBJ1-4; tentative D call: TRBD1 (5 bases). Per the germline V gene, CDR1 is LNHDA and CDR2 is SQIVND (reference sequence). Trimming left V 5 bases short and J 4 bases short, with 20 bases between. This CDR3 has 17 residues. The CDR3 loop reads CASSGPGLGDYNEKLFF. Partial CDR3 DNA: TGTGCCAGTAGTGGGCCGGGACTCGGGGACTATAATGAAAAA.

This clone was counted at least ten times. The read gets to within 3 residues of the CDR3 end, and the germline J gene fills in the rest. The rearrangement joins TRBV19 to TRBJ1-4; the D is unclear. CDR3 length: 15 residues. The germline CDR1 and CDR2 sequences are LNHDA and SQIVND (reference sequence). V lost 10 bases, J lost 7 bases, and 22 bases lay in between. The covered CDR3 bases are TGTGCCACAGACAAGGGTCGAGGTTTTAGTGAAAAA. Its translation: CATDKGRGFSEK. The complete CDR3 protein is CATDKGRGFSEKLFF.

This clone occurred many times. From the germline J gene comes the end of the CDR3, since the read stops 3 residues before it. This rearrangement joins TRBV27 to TRBJ2-7, with D possibly matching TRBD1 (6 bases). The germline CDR1 and CDR2 sequences are MNHEY and SMNVEV (reference sequence). This CDR3 comprises 14 residues. V was clipped by 6 bases and J by 2 bases, with 14 bases between them. The covered CDR3 bases are TGTGCCAGCAGACTGGGGCAGGGGACCTACGAG. It specifies CASRLGQGTYE. The full CDR3 is CASRLGQGTYEQYF.

This clone was counted many times. The sequence runs out 3 residues before the end of the CDR3; the remainder is reconstructed from the germline J gene. The chain recombines TRBV10-3 with TRBJ2-7; 8 bases align to TRBD2. This CDR3 is built from 16 residues. Germline-derived CDR1 and CDR2 are ENHRY and SYGVKD. The V segment lost 0 bases and the J segment 2 bases; nucleotides outside the gene matches: 6. The CDR3 spells CAISESSLAGTYEQYF. CDR3 bases read: TGTGCCATCAGTGAGTCGAGCCTAGCGGGCACCTACGAG.